Presented here are 14 T cell receptor beta chains from one specimen sequenced in a study of Ad26.COV2.S vaccination and SARS-CoV-2 variants. Treatment indicated: 15 to 20 received Ad26.COV2.S at low or high dose, single or two shots; 5 received placebo; per-sample allocation not given. Sample collection was performed on day 63 after the first vaccine or placebo injection. Assay used: immunoSEQ multiplex PCR; TCRdb lists only in-frame clones, some missing. The sample holds around 300,000 clones, roughly 89% seen once. Here the sequenced sample was peripheral blood, taken in a trial of Ad26.COV2.S vaccine versus placebo. These receptors were taken from a person aged 18-60 years who received the Ad26.COV2.S COVID-19 vaccine or a placebo.

The rearrangement joins TRBV3-1 (or the pseudogene TRBV3-2) to TRBJ2-7; TRBD1 agrees at 7 bases. This CDR3 contains 13 residues. V dropped 1 base and J dropped 6; count of bases not matched to a gene: 3. The germline V gene has CDR1 LGHDT and CDR2 YNNKEL (reference sequence). In DNA form, the CDR3 reads TGTGCCAGCAGCCAAGTAAACAGGGGCGAGCAGTACTTC. It translates to CASSQVNRGEQYF.

This chain joins TRBV19 and TRBJ2-2; the match to TRBD1 covers 12 bases. The V gene end was trimmed by 5 bases and the J gene end by 7 bases; junction bases not matched to a gene: 5. The germline V gene has CDR1 LNHDA and CDR2 SQIVND (reference sequence). The CDR3 runs to 15 residues. Here the CDR3 reads CASSPGQGAYGELFF. DNA of the CDR3: TGTGCCAGTAGTCCGGGACAGGGGGCCTACGGGGAGCTGTTTTTT.

The chain recombines TRBV10-3 with TRBJ1-4; no definite D call. Trimming took 11 bases from V and 0 from J, leaving 13 bases between them. CDR1 and CDR2 from the germline V gene are ENHRY and SYGVKD. The CDR3 runs 14 residues. Here the CDR3 reads CASTPGATNEKLFF. Here the CDR3 DNA reads TGTGCCTCCACGCCCGGAGCAACTAATGAAAAACTGTTTTTT.

The chain uses TRBV5-1 and TRBJ1-3; D gene ambiguous. CDR3 length equals 16 residues. The V end lost 2 bases, the J end lost 0 bases, and 12 bases lay between the germline ends. The germline V gene encodes CDR1 SGHRS and CDR2 YFSETQ. The CDR3: CASSFTSGTSGNTIYF. The CDR3 DNA sequence: TGCGCCAGCAGCTTTACATCGGGAACCTCTGGAAACACCATATATTTT.

V usage is TRBV7-8 and J usage is TRBJ1-4; tentatively, D is TRBD1 (6 bases). This CDR3 is 16 amino acids long. Germline V gene lookup returns CDR1 SGHVS and CDR2 FQNEAQ. Trimming took 4 bases from V and 0 from J, leaving 12 bases between them. The CDR3 bases are TGTGCCAGCAGCTCTGGGACACGAGCAACTAATGAAAAACTGTTTTTT. This codes for CASSSGTRATNEKLFF.

CDR3 region: CAWRAAGETQYF. CDR3 nucleotide sequence: TGTGCCTGGAGAGCAGCGGGAGAGACCCAGTACTTC. The chain combines TRBV30 with TRBJ2-5; a weak D match, TRBD2 (6 bases). The CDR3 extends over 12 amino acids. Germline V gives CDR1 GTSNPN, CDR2 SVGIG (reference sequence). Trimming shortened V by 3 bases and J by 4 bases, and 9 bases separated the two germline ends. Combining the CDR3 with reference TRBV30 and TRBJ2-5 gives the whole variable domain SQTIHQWPATLVQPVGSPLSLECTVEGTSNPNLYWYRQAAGRGLQLLFYSVGIGQISSEVPQNLSASRPQDRQFILSSKKLLLSDSGFYLCAWRAAGETQYFGPGTRLLVL.

The CDR3, as DNA: TGTGCCAGCAGCTGGGACAGCTCCTACGAGCAGTACTTC. Its translation: CASSWDSSYEQYF. The chain links TRBV2 to TRBJ2-7, with 7 bases aligning to TRBD1. This CDR3 is 13 amino acids long. Germline CDR1 and CDR2: SNHLY and FYNNEI. After removal of 6 bases from V and 0 bases from J, the junction contained 2 bases not matched to a gene.

This chain links TRBV28 with TRBJ1-3; D is unresolved. From germline, CDR1 is MDHEN and CDR2 SYDVKM. The CDR3 is made up of 15 amino acids. With 5 bases removed from V and 0 bases from J, the gap between germline ends came to 11 bases. The DNA for the CDR3 is TGTGCCAGCAGTCTAACATTTACCTCTGGAAACACCATATATTTT. Its translation: CASSLTFTSGNTIYF.

Points on this clone: Distinct nucleotide sequences in the sample also encode this CDR3. The V gene is TRBV3-1 (or the pseudogene TRBV3-2), the J gene TRBJ2-7; 7 nucleotides align to TRBD1. Germline V gene data show CDR1 as LGHDT and CDR2 as YNNKEL (reference sequence). Unmatched junction bases numbered 5, after V lost 0 bases and J lost 3 bases. The CDR3 has 15 amino acids. The CDR3 spells CASSQDPGQFYEQYF. The CDR3 nucleotides read TGTGCCAGCAGCCAAGACCCGGGACAGTTCTACGAGCAGTACTTC.

The chain combines TRBV4-3 with TRBJ1-1; TRBD1 is a possible D gene (6 bases). The CDR3 covers 16 residues. V dropped 5 bases and J dropped 4 bases, with 20 bases sitting between them. Germline V gives CDR1 LGHNA, CDR2 YSLEER. As DNA, the CDR3 is TGCGCCAGCAGCAAATTTAAAGGGGGGAGTAGCACTGAAGCTTTCTTT. This codes for CASSKFKGGSSTEAFF.

This clone was seen a handful of times. One end of the junction does not line up with germline, which may come from a read error. The J gene is TRBJ1-2, the V gene TRBV6-5, with D perhaps TRBD1 (5 bases). Per germline, CDR1 MNHEY and CDR2 SVGAGI. The CDR3 totals 13 residues. The CDR3 DNA is TGTGCCAGCAGTTACGGGGGGACGCGGACCCCATACTTC. Encoded protein: CASSYGGTRTPYF.

This clone was seen just once. V usage is TRBV19 and J usage is TRBJ1-5; 8 positions agree with TRBD1. Unmatched junction bases numbered 5, after V lost 6 bases and J lost 7 bases. In germline, CDR1 is LNHDA, CDR2 SQIVND (reference sequence). The CDR3 has 13 amino acids. The CDR3 here is CASRGQGGQPQHF. As DNA, the CDR3 is TGTGCCAGTAGAGGACAGGGAGGACAGCCCCAGCATTTT.

The chain carries TRBV15 and TRBJ2-2, with TRBD1 as a possible D gene (6 bases). This CDR3 comprises 17 residues. In germline, CDR1 is LNHNV, CDR2 YYDKDF (reference sequence). The V and J ends lost 3 bases and 5 bases respectively, with 19 bases between them. The CDR3 region has the DNA TGTGCCACCAGCAGTCCACGGGACACCGATAAGACCGGGGAGCTGTTTTTT. Translated: CATSSPRDTDKTGELFF.

The V call is TRBV2, the J call TRBJ1-4; D is unresolved. Germline CDR1 reads SNHLY; CDR2 reads FYNNEI. The V gene lost 7 bases and the J gene lost 0 bases, with 9 bases spanning the gap. The CDR3 spans 14 residues. The CDR3 spells CASNEIATNEKLFF. The CDR3 DNA sequence: TGTGCCAGCAACGAGATTGCAACTAATGAAAAACTGTTTTTT. Looking up the rest from reference TRBV2 and TRBJ1-4 gives the full variable domain: EPEVTQTPSHQVTQMGQEVILRCVPISNHLYFYWYRQILGQKVEFLVSFYNNEISEKSEIFDDQFSVERPDGSNFTLKIRSTKLEDSAMYFCASNEIATNEKLFFGSGTQLSVL.